This entry lists 13 T cell receptor beta chains sequenced from one sample in a study of TIL therapy for anti-PD-1-resistant metastatic lung cancer. This was the immunoSEQ v3 assay. Assay used: immunoSEQ multiplex PCR; TCRdb lists only in-frame clones, some missing. This table holds approximately 53,000 clones, around 80% found once. Time point: pre-treatment sample, taken before nivolumab and TIL therapy. The input for sequencing was blood, taken at baseline. All receptors derive from a woman aged 25-80 years with non-small cell lung cancer.

The chain is built from TRBV5-1 and TRBJ1-2; the D gene is possibly TRBD1 (5 bases). CDR1 and CDR2 from the germline V gene are SGHRS and YFSETQ. CDR3 length: 14 residues. Trimming pared 0 bases from V and 8 bases from J, leaving 14 bases between. In DNA form, the CDR3 reads TGCGCCAGCAGCTTGGCAGGGAACCCGGGGGGCTACACCTTC. Its translation is CASSLAGNPGGYTF.

The chain couples TRBV5-6 to TRBJ2-3; 7 bases line up with TRBD1. CDR1 and CDR2 from the germline V gene are SGHDT and YYEEEE. There are 17 residues in the CDR3. V shed 1 base, J shed 0 bases, and the junction held 8 bases outside the gene matches. CDR3 sequence reads: CASSLNRGVRSTDTQYF. In DNA form, the CDR3 reads TGTGCCAGCAGCTTGAACAGGGGAGTAAGGAGCACAGATACGCAGTATTTT.

V gene TRBV5-4 combines with J gene TRBJ2-3; D unresolved. V dropped 1 base and J dropped 5 bases, with 11 bases sitting between them. This CDR3 has 14 amino acids. Germline V gene sequence: CDR1 SGHNT, CDR2 YYREEE (reference sequence). CDR3 sequence reads: CASSLSIGRDTQYF. The DNA for the CDR3 is TGTGCCAGCAGCTTGTCAATAGGGCGAGATACGCAGTATTTT.

The genes are TRBV6-5 and TRBJ1-4; no reliable D call. The germline V and J ends were trimmed by 2 bases and 6 bases, with 10 bases remaining between them. CDR3 length equals 14 residues. Germline V gene lookup returns CDR1 MNHEY and CDR2 SVGAGI. CDR3 sequence (DNA): TGTGCCAGCAGTTACGGAGACGCCGATGAAAAACTGTTTTTT. Its translation is CASSYGDADEKLFF.

The chain is built from TRBV2 and TRBJ1-1; tentatively, D is TRBD1 (6 bases). The CDR3 contains 12 residues. Between the trimmed V and J ends, which lost 6 bases and 8 bases, there was a span of 13 bases. Germline CDR1 SNHLY, CDR2 FYNNEI. CDR3 loop: CASSPTGTEAFF. The CDR3 nucleotides read TGTGCCAGCAGCCCAACCGGGACAGAAGCTTTCTTT.

This chain links TRBV4-3 with TRBJ2-2, with D possibly TRBD2 on 6 matching bases. Germline lookup yields CDR1 LGHNA and CDR2 YSLEER. The CDR3 length is 16 residues. The ends were cut back, 0 bases at V and 4 bases at J, with 12 bases in the middle. This CDR3 is CASSQDFAGTTGELFF. CDR3 nucleotide sequence: TGCGCCAGCAGCCAAGACTTTGCGGGGACCACCGGGGAGCTGTTTTTT.

The chain links TRBV2 to TRBJ2-2, with D possibly TRBD1 on 6 matching bases. The V end lost 6 bases, the J end lost 1 base, and 12 bases lay between the germline ends. CDR1 SNHLY and CDR2 FYNNEI come from the germline V gene. The length of the CDR3 is 15 residues. Here the CDR3 DNA reads TGTGCCAGCAGGAAGGAGACAGGGAACACCGGGGAGCTGTTTTTT. Protein sequence: CASRKETGNTGELFF.

This clone was seen only once. The genes are TRBV4-1 and TRBJ2-1; no definite D call. CDR1 MGHRA and CDR2 YSYEKL come from the germline V gene. With 2 bases removed from V and 4 bases from J, the gap between germline ends came to 0 bases. The CDR3 runs to 11 residues. CDR3 in amino acids: CASSQYNEQFF. The CDR3 nucleotides read TGCGCCAGCAGCCAATACAATGAGCAGTTCTTC.

The chain recombines TRBV5-4 with TRBJ2-2, with 13 bases identical to TRBD2. V lost 3 bases and J lost 3; bases outside the gene matches: 5. Germline CDR1 reads SGHNT; CDR2 reads YYREEE (reference sequence). This CDR3 has 17 amino acids. CDR3 DNA sequence: TGTGCCAGCAGCTCCCCGGGACTAGCGGGGCACACCGGGGAGCTGTTTTTT. Translation gives CASSSPGLAGHTGELFF.

The chain uses TRBV7-8 and TRBJ1-2; D gene ambiguous. The germline CDR1 and CDR2 sequences are SGHVS and FQNEAQ. V lost 1 base and J lost 8, with 8 bases in between. This CDR3 has 12 residues. DNA of the CDR3: TGTGCCAGCAGCTTAGAAGGGTACGGCTACACCTTC. It translates to CASSLEGYGYTF.

The V and J genes are TRBV10-3 and TRBJ2-3; TRBD2 matches at 10 bases. The CDR3 runs 16 residues. The V gene end was trimmed by 7 bases and the J gene end by 0 bases; junction bases not matched to a gene: 7. CDR1 and CDR2 from the germline V gene are ENHRY and SYGVKD. Here the CDR3 DNA reads TGTGCCATCACCGACGGACTAGCGGCCAGCACAGATACGCAGTATTTT. This gives the protein CAITDGLAASTDTQYF.

The rearrangement uses TRBV4-1 and TRBJ2-1; 7 bases agree with TRBD2. Trimming at V came to 1 base and at J to 1 base, leaving 4 bases not matched to a gene. The CDR3 extends over 16 amino acids. Germline loops: CDR1 MGHRA, CDR2 YSYEKL. The CDR3 sequence is CASSQGGSTSYNEQFF. DNA for the CDR3: TGCGCCAGCAGCCAAGGCGGGAGCACTTCCTACAATGAGCAGTTCTTC.

The rearrangement joins TRBV9 to TRBJ2-5; D call uncertain. V shed 0 bases and J shed 2 bases, with 8 bases lying between them. This CDR3 is 14 amino acids long. CDR1 and CDR2 from the germline V gene are SGDLS and YYNGEE. CDR3 nucleotides: TGTGCCAGCAGCGTAGGTTCGCTTCAAGAGACCCAGTACTTC. This gives the protein CASSVGSLQETQYF.